The 18 T cell receptor beta chains below were found in one sample sequenced in a study of cytomegalovirus exposure and HLA in healthy donors. 60 Vbeta and 13 Jbeta primers were used in PCR. The data were produced by immunoSEQ multiplex PCR, yet TCRdb's version contains in-frame clones alone and is incomplete. The sample has approximately 160,000 clones; more than 60% are singletons. Input material: PBMCs. All receptors derive from a woman in her forties or fifties in good health and CMV-seropositive.

The chain joins TRBV5-1 to TRBJ1-2; D remains unclear. The germline CDR1 and CDR2 sequences are SGHRS and YFSETQ. CDR3 length equals 16 residues. Trimming stripped 0 bases from V and 0 bases from J, with 12 bases between. This CDR3 is CASSLGDPRANYGYTF. The CDR3 nucleotides read TGCGCCAGCAGCTTGGGAGACCCTAGAGCTAACTATGGCTACACCTTC.

V gene TRBV7-2 combines with J gene TRBJ1-3; D remains unclear. Per the germline V gene, CDR1 is SGHTA and CDR2 is FQGNSA. V lost 6 bases and J 0 bases, leaving 12 bases between the germline ends. CDR3 length: 15 amino acids. This CDR3 reads CASSREAGSGNTIYF. For the CDR3, the DNA is TGTGCCAGCAGTCGAGAAGCGGGCTCTGGAAACACCATATATTTT.

This clone was picked up one time. CDR3 loop: CASSLADDSGVFF. The CDR3 region has the DNA TGTGCCAGCAGTCTTGCAGATGACAGTGGGGTTTTCTTT. The chain joins TRBV27 to TRBJ1-1; D may be TRBD1 (5 bases). Germline V gives CDR1 MNHEY, CDR2 SMNVEV (reference sequence). The CDR3 has 13 amino acids. Trimming pared 5 bases from V and 13 bases from J, leaving 20 bases between.

V gene TRBV27 combines with J gene TRBJ1-2; D is possibly TRBD1 (6 bases). V was shortened by 3 bases and J by 8 bases, with 10 bases between the two germline ends. Germline assignment: CDR1 MNHEY and CDR2 SMNVEV (reference sequence). The CDR3 has 12 amino acids. The CDR3 spells CASSLGGAGYTF. The CDR3 DNA is TGTGCCAGCAGTTTGGGGGGGGCGGGCTACACCTTC.

Note on this clone: Relative to the germline gene, one junction end is altered; a read error may explain this. The V gene is TRBV19, the J gene TRBJ2-4, with D perhaps TRBD1 (6 bases). This CDR3 spans 14 amino acids. Germline V gene sequence: CDR1 LNHDA, CDR2 SQIVND (reference sequence). CDR3 coding DNA: TGTGCCAGTAGTATTAACCAGGGGCCCAACAGTCAGTACTTC. It codes for CASSINQGPNSQYF.

This chain connects TRBV9 to TRBJ2-7; possible D gene TRBD2, 5 bases. Germline assignment: CDR1 SGDLS and CDR2 YYNGEE. The CDR3 loop spans 13 amino acids. V shed 3 bases and J shed 4 bases, with 11 bases lying between them. The CDR3 DNA reads as TGTGCCAGCAGCGATGGGAGAGGATACGAGCAGTACTTC. Translation gives CASSDGRGYEQYF.

The V call is TRBV19, the J call TRBJ1-4; D not certain. The V gene's germline CDR1 is LNHDA and CDR2 SQIVND (reference sequence). CDR3 length equals 15 residues. Deletions cut 5 bases from V and 0 bases from J, with 10 bases between. The DNA for the CDR3 is TGTGCCAGTAGTGCGGGTCTTTCAACTAATGAAAAACTGTTTTTT. Translation gives CASSAGLSTNEKLFF.

Regarding this clone: Germline and junction disagree at one end, which may indicate a read error. V gene TRBV5-1 combines with J gene TRBJ2-4; maybe TRBD2 (5 bases). Germline V gene data show CDR1 as SGHRS and CDR2 as YFSETQ. The CDR3 extends over 16 amino acids. CDR3 residues: CASSLEGLAGGNSQYF. Here the CDR3 DNA reads TGCGCCAGCAGCTTGGAAGGATTAGCAGGAGGAAACAGTCAGTACTTC.

J is TRBJ2-2 and V is TRBV4-3; 7 bases align to TRBD2. Germline CDR1 reads LGHNA; CDR2 reads YSLEER. The CDR3 contains 19 residues. J lost 3 bases, V lost 4 bases, and 17 bases had no gene match. As DNA, the CDR3 is TGCGCCAGCAGCCCAAACGGACTGGCGGGAGCCTTTGACACCGGGGAGCTGTTTTTT. Encoded protein: CASSPNGLAGAFDTGELFF.

The V call is TRBV5-5, the J call TRBJ2-1, with D unclear. The CDR3 is 13 residues long. V lost 0 bases to trimming and J lost 5 bases, with 6 bases between them. CDR1 and CDR2 from the germline V gene are SGHKS and YYEKEE (reference sequence). The CDR3 protein is CASSLATDNEQFF. CDR3 DNA sequence: TGTGCCAGCAGCTTGGCAACGGACAATGAGCAGTTCTTC.

This clone was found a few times. The chain combines TRBV2 with TRBJ1-2, with D possibly TRBD1 on 6 matching bases. The germline V gene encodes CDR1 SNHLY and CDR2 FYNNEI. The CDR3 length is 14 residues. V was pared by 0 bases and J by 4 bases, with 9 bases between. The CDR3 region is CASSEATGTYGYTF. The CDR3 coding sequence is TGTGCCAGCAGTGAAGCCACAGGGACCTATGGCTACACCTTC.

Regarding this clone: Other DNA sequences of this sample code for an identical CDR3. The rearrangement links TRBV4-3 to TRBJ1-1; 7 positions match TRBD1. Losses at the gene ends were 0 bases for V and 4 bases for J; bases not matched to a gene: 2. From germline, CDR1 is LGHNA and CDR2 YSLEER. This CDR3 region has 14 residues. This CDR3 reads CASSQEYRGTEAFF. The CDR3 nucleotides are TGCGCCAGCAGCCAAGAATACAGGGGCACTGAAGCTTTCTTT.

CDR3 nucleotides: TGCGCCAGCAGCTTGGCAACAGATTACGAGCAGTACTTC. It specifies CASSLATDYEQYF. This chain links TRBV5-1 with TRBJ2-7, with unresolved D. The CDR3 has 13 residues. Germline V gene lookup returns CDR1 SGHRS and CDR2 YFSETQ. V shed 0 bases and J shed 4 bases, with 8 bases lying between them.

The J gene is TRBJ2-4, the V gene TRBV28; 11 nucleotides line up with TRBD1. CDR1 MDHEN and CDR2 SYDVKM come from the germline V gene. Trimming took 5 bases from V and 5 from J; bases not matched to a gene: 8. The CDR3 length is 16 residues. CDR3 nucleotides: TGTGCCAGCAGTGTAACCGGGACAGGGGGTCAAAACATTCAGTACTTC. This translates into CASSVTGTGGQNIQYF.

This rearrangement joins TRBV7-8 to TRBJ2-1; TRBD2 aligns across 7 bases. This CDR3 region has 17 residues. Trimming removed 5 bases from V and 8 bases from J; junction bases left unmatched: 18. In germline, CDR1 is SGHVS, CDR2 FQNEAQ. This CDR3 reads CASSATAGHGFGDEQFF. The CDR3 DNA follows: TGTGCCAGCAGCGCTACAGCGGGGCATGGCTTCGGGGATGAGCAGTTCTTC.

The rearrangement links TRBV11-2 to TRBJ2-3; D remains ambiguous. Germline V gene sequence: CDR1 SGHAT, CDR2 FQNNGV. The CDR3 is made up of 14 amino acids. V lost 5 bases and J 6 bases, leaving 15 bases between the germline ends. CDR3 bases: TGTGCCAGCAGCCCCCAGTCGGCGGCGGATACGCAGTATTTT. Encoded protein: CASSPQSAADTQYF.

The CDR3 DNA is TGTGCCAGCAGCTTAGGATCGGGAGAGCAGTTCTTC. Translation gives CASSLGSGEQFF. The V and J genes are TRBV13 and TRBJ2-1, with D possibly TRBD2 on 5 matching bases. The V end lost 0 bases, the J end lost 10 bases, and 7 bases lay between the germline ends. The CDR3 covers 12 residues. Germline V gives CDR1 PRHDT, CDR2 FYEKMQ (reference sequence).

The chain employs TRBV7-2 and TRBJ2-5; D is possibly TRBD1 (5 bases). The CDR3 contains 13 residues. The germline V and J ends were trimmed by 3 bases and 1 base, with 6 bases remaining between them. CDR1 SGHTA and CDR2 FQGNSA come from the germline V gene. CDR3 nucleotide sequence: TGTGCCAGCAGCTTCAGGGTCCAAGAGACCCAGTACTTC. This codes for CASSFRVQETQYF.